This record looks at one T cell receptor beta chain sequence and its context. Its antigen is unknown. The sample is drawn from a study of vaccination effects on CD4 cells after COVID-19. Study-level results: The vaccine-induced clones of healthy vaccinees included only 1 of 255 that cross-reacted with common cold coronaviruses.

Sequencing was performed with immunoSEQ multiplex PCR; in TCRdb, only in-frame clones are kept and a portion is missing. The repertoire holds 25,000 to 30,000 clones, with almost 80% as singletons. V lost 5 bases, J lost 0 bases, and 5 bases stayed unmatched. The CDR3 extends over 15 amino acids. Germline V lookup: CDR1 SNHLY, CDR2 FYNNEI. Ahead of sequencing, the ViraFEST assay grew antigen-specific CD4+ T cells using viral peptide pools. The culture ran for roughly ten days before CD4+ T cells were isolated. Of the BNT162b2 and mRNA-1273 vaccines, participants received two doses of one or the other. Nucleocapsid antibodies stayed negative before and after vaccination, showing no earlier SARS-CoV-2 infection.

The sequencing here drew on CD4+ T cells from PBMCs cultured with SARS-CoV-2 spike peptides, taken after COVID-19 vaccination. This clonotype was obtained from a human donor who received a COVID-19 vaccine. Some clones in this sample may be carry-over from other donors' samples. The V call is TRBV2, the J call TRBJ1-1; 8 bases are shared with TRBD1. The CDR3 nucleotides read TGTGCCAGCAGTTTCAGGGGGCTCATGAACACTGAAGCTTTCTTT. Protein product: CASSFRGLMNTEAFF.